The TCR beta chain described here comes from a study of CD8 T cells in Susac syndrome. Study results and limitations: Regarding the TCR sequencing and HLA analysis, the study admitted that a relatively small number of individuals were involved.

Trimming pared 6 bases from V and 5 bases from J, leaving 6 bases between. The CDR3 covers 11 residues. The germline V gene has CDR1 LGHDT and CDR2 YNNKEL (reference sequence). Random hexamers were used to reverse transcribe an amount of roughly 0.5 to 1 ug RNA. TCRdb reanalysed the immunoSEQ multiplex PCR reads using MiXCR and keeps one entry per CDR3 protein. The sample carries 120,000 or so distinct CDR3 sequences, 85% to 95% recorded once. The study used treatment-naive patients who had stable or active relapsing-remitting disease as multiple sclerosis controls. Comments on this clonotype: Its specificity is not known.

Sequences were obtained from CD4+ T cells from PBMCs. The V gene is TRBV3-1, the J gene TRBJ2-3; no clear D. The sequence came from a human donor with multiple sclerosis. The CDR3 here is CASRSQDTQYF. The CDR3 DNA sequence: TGTGCCAGCAGGTCACAAGATACGCAGTATTTT.